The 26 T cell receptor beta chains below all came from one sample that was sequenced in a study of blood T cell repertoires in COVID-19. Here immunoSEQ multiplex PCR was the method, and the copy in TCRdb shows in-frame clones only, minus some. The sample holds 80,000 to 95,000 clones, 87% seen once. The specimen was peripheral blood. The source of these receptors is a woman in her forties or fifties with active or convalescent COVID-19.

In DNA, the CDR3 is TGCAGCGTTGAAGTTGGGGGGTACGAGCAGTACTTC. This translates into CSVEVGGYEQYF. This rearrangement joins TRBV29-1 to TRBJ2-7, with D possibly matching TRBD2 (6 bases). The V and J ends lost 1 base and 4 bases respectively, with 8 bases between them. CDR1 is SQVTM, CDR2 ANQGSEA, per germline. This CDR3 is 12 amino acids long.

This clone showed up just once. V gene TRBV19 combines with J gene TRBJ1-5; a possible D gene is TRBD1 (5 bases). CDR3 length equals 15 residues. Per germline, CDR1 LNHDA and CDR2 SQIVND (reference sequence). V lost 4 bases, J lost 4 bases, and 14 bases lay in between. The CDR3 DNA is TGTGCCAGTAGTACCCGGACACAAGGGAATCAGCCCCAGCATTTT. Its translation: CASSTRTQGNQPQHF.

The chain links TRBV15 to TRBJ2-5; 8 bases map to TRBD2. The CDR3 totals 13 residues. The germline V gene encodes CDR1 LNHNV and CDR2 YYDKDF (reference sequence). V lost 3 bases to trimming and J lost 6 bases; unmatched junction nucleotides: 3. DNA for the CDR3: TGTGCCACCAGCAGCGGGGGGGCAAAGACCCAGTACTTC. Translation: CATSSGGAKTQYF.

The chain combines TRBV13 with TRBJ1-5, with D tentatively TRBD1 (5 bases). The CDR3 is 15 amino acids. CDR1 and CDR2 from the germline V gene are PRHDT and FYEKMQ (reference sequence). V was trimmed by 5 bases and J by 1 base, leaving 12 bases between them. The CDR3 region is CASSRSGLSNQPQHF. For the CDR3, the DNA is TGTGCCAGCAGCCGCTCAGGGTTGAGCAATCAGCCCCAGCATTTT.

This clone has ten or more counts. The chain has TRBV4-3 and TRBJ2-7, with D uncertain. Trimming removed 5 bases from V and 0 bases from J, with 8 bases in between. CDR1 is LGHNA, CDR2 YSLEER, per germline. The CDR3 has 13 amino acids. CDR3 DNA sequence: TGCGCCAGCAGCTCCCAACTCTCCTACGAGCAGTACTTC. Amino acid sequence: CASSSQLSYEQYF.

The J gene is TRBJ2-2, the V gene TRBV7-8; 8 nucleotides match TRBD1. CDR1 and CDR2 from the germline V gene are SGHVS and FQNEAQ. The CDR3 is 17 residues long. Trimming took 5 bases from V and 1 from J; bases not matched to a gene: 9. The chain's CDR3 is CASSPNLGTGNTGELFF. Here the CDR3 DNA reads TGTGCCAGCAGCCCTAACCTTGGGACAGGGAACACCGGGGAGCTGTTTTTT.

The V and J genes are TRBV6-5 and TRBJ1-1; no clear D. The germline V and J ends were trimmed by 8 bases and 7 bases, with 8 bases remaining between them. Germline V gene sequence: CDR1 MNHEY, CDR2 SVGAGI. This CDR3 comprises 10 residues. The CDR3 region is CASRRGEAFF. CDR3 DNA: TGTGCCAGCCGTCGGGGTGAAGCTTTCTTT.

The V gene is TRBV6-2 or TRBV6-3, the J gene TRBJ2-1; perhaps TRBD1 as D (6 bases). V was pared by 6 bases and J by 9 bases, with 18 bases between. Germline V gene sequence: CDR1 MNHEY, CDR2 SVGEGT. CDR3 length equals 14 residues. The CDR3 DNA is TGTGCCAGCAGCCGAAAGGTAGGGGGAACTGAGCAGTTCTTC. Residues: CASSRKVGGTEQFF.

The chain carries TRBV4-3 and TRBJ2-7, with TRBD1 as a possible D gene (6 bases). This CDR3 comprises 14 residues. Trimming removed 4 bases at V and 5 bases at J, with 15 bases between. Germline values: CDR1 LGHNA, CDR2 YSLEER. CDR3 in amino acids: CASSPTGKGHEQYF. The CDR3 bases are TGCGCCAGCAGCCCTACAGGGAAGGGCCACGAGCAGTACTTC.

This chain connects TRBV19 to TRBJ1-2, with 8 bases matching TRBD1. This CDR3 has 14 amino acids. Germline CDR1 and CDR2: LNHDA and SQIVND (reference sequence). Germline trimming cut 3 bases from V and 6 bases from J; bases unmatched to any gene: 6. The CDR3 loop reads CASSMAWTGNGYTF. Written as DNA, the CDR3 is TGTGCCAGTAGTATGGCCTGGACAGGGAATGGCTACACCTTC. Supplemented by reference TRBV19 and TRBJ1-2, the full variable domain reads DGGITQSPKYLFRKEGQNVTLSCEQNLNHDAMYWYRQDPGQGLRLIYYSQIVNDFQKGDIAEGYSVSREKKESFPLTVTSAQKNPTAFYLCASSMAWTGNGYTFGSGTRLTVV.

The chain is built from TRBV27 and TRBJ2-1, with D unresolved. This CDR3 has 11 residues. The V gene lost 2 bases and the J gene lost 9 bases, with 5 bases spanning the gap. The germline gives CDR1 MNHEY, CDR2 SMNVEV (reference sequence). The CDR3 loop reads CASSLTGEQFF. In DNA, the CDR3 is TGTGCCAGCAGTTTAACCGGTGAGCAGTTCTTC.

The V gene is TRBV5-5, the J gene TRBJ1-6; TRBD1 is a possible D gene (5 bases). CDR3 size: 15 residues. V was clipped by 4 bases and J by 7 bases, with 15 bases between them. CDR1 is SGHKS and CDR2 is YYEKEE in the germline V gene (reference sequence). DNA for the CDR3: TGTGCCAGCAGCAGAGGTGGGGCCAGAAATTCACCCCTCCACTTT. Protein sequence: CASSRGGARNSPLHF.

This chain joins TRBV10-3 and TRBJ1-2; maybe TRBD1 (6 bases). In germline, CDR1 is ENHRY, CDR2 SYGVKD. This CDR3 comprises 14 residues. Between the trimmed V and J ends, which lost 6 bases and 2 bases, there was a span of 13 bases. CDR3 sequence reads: CAIRANRENYGYTF. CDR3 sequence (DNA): TGTGCCATCAGAGCAAACAGGGAAAACTATGGCTACACCTTC.

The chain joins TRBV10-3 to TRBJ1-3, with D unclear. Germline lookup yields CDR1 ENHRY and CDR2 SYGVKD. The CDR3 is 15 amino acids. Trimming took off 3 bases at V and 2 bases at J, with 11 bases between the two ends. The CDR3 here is CAISDSGKTGNTIYF. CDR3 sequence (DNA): TGTGCCATCAGTGATTCGGGGAAGACTGGAAACACCATATATTTT.

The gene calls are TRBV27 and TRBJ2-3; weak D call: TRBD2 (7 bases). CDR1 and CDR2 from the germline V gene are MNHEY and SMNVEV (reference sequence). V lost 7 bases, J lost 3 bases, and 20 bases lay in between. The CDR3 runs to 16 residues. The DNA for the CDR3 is TGTGCCAGCAAGCATCGGGGGGCCGGACAAACAGATACGCAGTATTTT. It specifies CASKHRGAGQTDTQYF.

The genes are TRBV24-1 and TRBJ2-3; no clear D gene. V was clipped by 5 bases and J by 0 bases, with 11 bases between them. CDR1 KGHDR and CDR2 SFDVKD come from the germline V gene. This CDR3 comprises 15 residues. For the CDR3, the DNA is TGTGCCACCAGTGTACCCAGTCCTAGCACAGATACGCAGTATTTT. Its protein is CATSVPSPSTDTQYF.

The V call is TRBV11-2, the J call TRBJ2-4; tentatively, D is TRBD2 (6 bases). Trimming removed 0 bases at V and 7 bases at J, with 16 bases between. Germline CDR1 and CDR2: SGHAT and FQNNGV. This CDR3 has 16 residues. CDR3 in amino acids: CASSLDIGLASNIQYF. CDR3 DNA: TGTGCCAGCAGCTTAGATATTGGCCTAGCGTCGAACATTCAGTACTTC.

CDR3 residues: CASSLYGVYTEAFF. CDR3 nucleotide sequence: TGTGCCAGCAGCTTATACGGGGTATACACTGAAGCTTTCTTT. J is TRBJ1-1 and V is TRBV7-9; D is uncertain. Germline values: CDR1 SEHNR, CDR2 FQNEAQ (reference sequence). The V gene lost 2 bases and the J gene lost 3 bases, with 10 bases spanning the gap. The CDR3 has 14 residues.

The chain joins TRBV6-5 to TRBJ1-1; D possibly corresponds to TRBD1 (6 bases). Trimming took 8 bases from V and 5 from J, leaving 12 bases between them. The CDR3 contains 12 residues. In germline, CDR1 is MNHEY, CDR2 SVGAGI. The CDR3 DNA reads TGTGCCAGCCAGAGAAGGGGGACTGAAGCTTTCTTT. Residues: CASQRRGTEAFF.

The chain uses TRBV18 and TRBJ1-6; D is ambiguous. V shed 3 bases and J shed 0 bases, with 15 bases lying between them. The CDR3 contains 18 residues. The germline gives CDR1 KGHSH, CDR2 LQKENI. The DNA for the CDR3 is TGTGCCAGCTCACCGATAGACTCAATGAGCTCCTATAATTCACCCCTCCACTTT. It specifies CASSPIDSMSSYNSPLHF.

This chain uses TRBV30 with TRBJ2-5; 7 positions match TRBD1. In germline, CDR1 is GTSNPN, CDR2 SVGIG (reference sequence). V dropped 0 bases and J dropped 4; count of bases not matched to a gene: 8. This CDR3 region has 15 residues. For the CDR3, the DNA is TGTGCCTGGAGTGTACTGGGGGCAGGGGGAGAGACCCAGTACTTC. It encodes CAWSVLGAGGETQYF.

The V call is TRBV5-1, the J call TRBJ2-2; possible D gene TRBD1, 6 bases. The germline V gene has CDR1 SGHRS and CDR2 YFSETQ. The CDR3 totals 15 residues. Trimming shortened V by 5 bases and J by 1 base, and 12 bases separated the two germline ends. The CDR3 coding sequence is TGCGCCAGCAGGGGACACCTACTGAACACCGGGGAGCTGTTTTTT. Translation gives CASRGHLLNTGELFF.

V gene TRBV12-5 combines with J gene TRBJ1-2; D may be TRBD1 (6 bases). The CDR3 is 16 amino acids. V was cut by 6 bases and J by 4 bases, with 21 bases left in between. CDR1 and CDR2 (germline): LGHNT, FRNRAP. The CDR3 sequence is CASGWDTGEPAYGYTF. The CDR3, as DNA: TGTGCTAGTGGCTGGGACACTGGAGAGCCGGCCTATGGCTACACCTTC.

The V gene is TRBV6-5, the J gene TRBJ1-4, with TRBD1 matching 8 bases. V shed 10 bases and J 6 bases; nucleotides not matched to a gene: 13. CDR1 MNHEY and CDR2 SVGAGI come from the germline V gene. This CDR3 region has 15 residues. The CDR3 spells CATWTGFGVDEKLFF. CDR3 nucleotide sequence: TGTGCCACTTGGACAGGGTTTGGTGTCGATGAAAAACTGTTTTTT.

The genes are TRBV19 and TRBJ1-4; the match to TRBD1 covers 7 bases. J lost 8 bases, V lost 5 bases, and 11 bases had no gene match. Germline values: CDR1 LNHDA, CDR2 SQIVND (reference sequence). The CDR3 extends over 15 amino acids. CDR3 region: CASSPPGQSIEKLFF. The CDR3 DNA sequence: TGTGCCAGTAGTCCTCCGGGACAGTCGATCGAAAAACTGTTTTTT.

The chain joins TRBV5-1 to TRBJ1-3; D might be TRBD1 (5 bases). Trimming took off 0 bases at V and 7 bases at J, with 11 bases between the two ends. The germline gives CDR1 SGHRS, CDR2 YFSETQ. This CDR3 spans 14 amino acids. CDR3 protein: CASSLAQGPNTIYF. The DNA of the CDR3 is TGCGCCAGCAGCTTGGCCCAGGGCCCGAACACCATATATTTT.